Shown below are 5 T cell receptor beta chains from a single sample sequenced in a study of blood T cells in healthy people across ages. Using a J-beta primer mix together with a sample-barcoded 5' primer, a second PCR was run for about 7 to 12 cycles. TCRdb fed the 5' RACE reads into MiXCR, producing one record per CDR3 protein. The table records 780,000 or so distinct CDR3 sequences, more than 55% of them present only once. The sample comprised blood. The origin of the receptors is a man aged 35-49 years in good health.

This clonotype was seen only a few times. The J gene is TRBJ2-3, the V gene TRBV12-3 or TRBV12-4, with 9 bases fitting TRBD2. The CDR3 consists of 16 residues. Unmatched junction bases numbered 10, after V lost 6 bases and J lost 3 bases. CDR3 in amino acids: CASSPPGTSSTDTQYF. CDR3 in DNA: TGTGCCAGCAGCCCCCCTGGGACTAGCTCTACAGATACGCAGTATTTT.

The CDR3 is CSARKRGGNTDTQYF. Written as DNA, the CDR3 is TGCAGTGCTAGAAAGCGGGGGGGGAACACAGATACGCAGTATTTT. V is TRBV20-1 and J is TRBJ2-3, with 10 bases identical to TRBD2. V dropped 2 bases and J dropped 2; count of bases not matched to a gene: 4. The CDR3 is 15 residues long. In germline, CDR1 is DFQATT, CDR2 SNEGSKA (reference sequence).

The chain couples TRBV19 to TRBJ1-1, with 10 positions matching TRBD1. Germline values: CDR1 LNHDA, CDR2 SQIVND (reference sequence). J was trimmed by 3 bases and V by 9 bases; bases with no gene match: 4. This CDR3 region has 13 residues. CDR3 residues: CASTGQGDTEAFF. The CDR3 coding sequence is TGTGCCAGCACCGGACAGGGGGACACTGAAGCTTTCTTT.

The rearrangement links TRBV7-9 to TRBJ2-1, with D maybe TRBD1 (6 bases). This CDR3 is built from 13 residues. Germline V gives CDR1 SEHNR, CDR2 FQNEAQ (reference sequence). The V and J ends lost 4 bases and 8 bases respectively, with 12 bases between them. The CDR3 protein is CASSSQGRYEQFF. The DNA of the CDR3 is TGTGCCAGCAGCTCCCAGGGGCGGTATGAGCAGTTCTTC. Together with reference TRBV7-9 and TRBJ2-1, the CDR3 gives the full variable domain: DTGVSQNPRHKITKRGQNVTFRCDPISEHNRLYWYRQTLGQGPEFLTYFQNEAQLEKSRLLSDRFSAERPKGSFSTLEIQRTEQGDSAMYLCASSSQGRYEQFFGPGTRLTVL.

The chain uses TRBV4-1 and TRBJ2-7; a weak D match, TRBD1 (6 bases). V gave up 0 bases and J gave up 3 bases, with 9 bases separating them. Per germline, CDR1 MGHRA and CDR2 YSYEKL. The CDR3 runs to 14 residues. CDR3 in DNA: TGCGCCAGCAGCCAAGAGGACAGATTCTACGAGCAGTACTTC. It yields the protein CASSQEDRFYEQYF.